This is a list of T cell receptor beta chains from one sample in a study of blood T cell repertoires in COVID-19. The protocol was immunoSEQ multiplex PCR, while the TCRdb copy is restricted to in-frame clones and leaves out a portion. Of around 270,000 clones detected, around 90% appear once; the ten largest clones hold around 5.1%. Input material: peripheral blood. These receptor sequences come from a woman in her fifties or sixties with COVID-19, enrolled during active disease. Each CDR3 is given with its conserved first and last residue. The order of the fields is V gene, J gene, D gene, clone size, CDR3 DNA, CDR3 protein. A D gene is named only where the DNA matches it firmly. Rows may omit the clone size; those that give it use once, few, many or a size class.

>TRBV7-9|TRBJ2-7|.|few
TGTGCCAGCAGCTTAGCGGAGGGGTCCCGGTTCGAGCAGTACTTC
CASSLAEGSRFEQYF
>TRBV10-1|TRBJ2-3|.|.
TGCGCCAGCAGTGAGCTAGGAAGGACGCAGTATTTT
CASSELGRTQYF
>TRBV6-5|TRBJ2-2|.|.
TGTGCCAGCAGTTACGGCCAGGTGAACACCGGGGAGCTGTTTTTT
CASSYGQVNTGELFF
>TRBV2|TRBJ2-7|.|.
TGTGCCAGCGGGAGACACGAGCAGTACTTC
CASGRHEQYF
>TRBV4-1|TRBJ2-4|.|.
TGCGCCAGCAGCCAAAGACAGGCTCTGGACATTCAGTACTTC
CASSQRQALDIQYF
>TRBV3-1/TRBV3-2|TRBJ2-1|.|.
TGTGCCAGCAGCCAACTGGGGTTAGCGGTGCCCTCCTACAATGAGCAGTTCTTC
CASSQLGLAVPSYNEQFF
>TRBV5-1|TRBJ1-6|.|.
TGCGCCAGCAGCTTGTCGGCCAGCGATTCACCCCTCCACTTT
CASSLSASDSPLHF
>TRBV28|TRBJ1-5|.|once
TGTGCCAGCAGTTTAGGGGGAGGGGCAGGGATCAATCAGCCCCAGCATTTT
CASSLGGGAGINQPQHF
>TRBV19|TRBJ1-6|.|.
TGTGCCAGTAGTATGTTTACGGACACGGTTTCACCCCTCCACTTT
CASSMFTDTVSPLHF
>TRBV7-8|TRBJ1-1|.|.
TGTGCCAGCACTTGGGGCCGGGCGAACACTGAAGCTTTCTTT
CASTWGRANTEAFF
>TRBV21-1|TRBJ2-1|.|.
TGTGCCAGCAGCAAACCTCTCGGTACCTCGGGCAATGAGCAGTTCTTC
CASSKPLGTSGNEQFF
>TRBV24-1|TRBJ2-5|.|.
TGTGCCACCAGTGATTCCGGGGACAGCCCTAGGAGGGAAGAGACCCAGTACTTC
CATSDSGDSPRREETQYF
>TRBV24-1|TRBJ2-4|TRBD2|.
TGTGCCACCAGTGATCCCCGGGTTAAGAGGGGCGGGGGGGGCATTCAGTACTTC
CATSDPRVKRGGGGIQYF
>TRBV6-6|TRBJ1-2|.|few
TGTGCCAGCAGTTCGACGGACACCTATGGCTACACCTTC
CASSSTDTYGYTF
>TRBV6-2/TRBV6-3|TRBJ2-3|TRBD2|.
TGTGCCAGCAGTTACAGTACGGGTGGGACTAGCGCCACAGATACGCAGTATTTT
CASSYSTGGTSATDTQYF
>TRBV7-9|TRBJ1-1|.|.
TGTGCCAGCAGCTTCCTTGGACAGCATGGTGAGGGGCATGAAGCTTTCTTT
CASSFLGQHGEGHEAFF
>TRBV11-2|TRBJ1-3|.|once
TGTGCCAGCAGCTTAGCAGAAACCTCTGGAAACACCATATATTTT
CASSLAETSGNTIYF
>TRBV19|TRBJ2-7|TRBD1|few
TGTGCCAGTAGTCCCGACAGGGGCGACGAGCAGTACTTC
CASSPDRGDEQYF
>TRBV5-6|TRBJ2-1|.|.
TGTGCCAGCAGCTTGAACGGTGTTTCCTACAATGAGCAGTTCTTC
CASSLNGVSYNEQFF
>TRBV2|TRBJ2-1|.|.
TGTGCCAGCAGTTTTCAGAATGAGCAGTTCTTC
CASSFQNEQFF
>TRBV6-2/TRBV6-3|TRBJ1-2|.|.
TGTGCCAGCAGTTACTCCGGGACACCCCTCGGGGGCTACACCTTC
CASSYSGTPLGGYTF
>TRBV6-2/TRBV6-3|TRBJ2-5|.|.
TGTGCCAGCAGTTACTCATCCAGAGGGAAGTACCAAGAGACCCAGTACTTC
CASSYSSRGKYQETQYF
>TRBV6-1|TRBJ2-1|.|.
TGTGCCAGCAGTGAAGCTTTTATCCTCCATGAGCAGTTCTTC
CASSEAFILHEQFF
>TRBV28|TRBJ2-2|TRBD2|few
TGTGCCAGCAGAAATGGACTAGCGGGAGTCACCGGGGAGCTGTTTTTT
CASRNGLAGVTGELFF
>TRBV15|TRBJ2-5|.|.
TGTGCCACCAGCAGAGCGGGGGAGACCCAGTACTTC
CATSRAGETQYF